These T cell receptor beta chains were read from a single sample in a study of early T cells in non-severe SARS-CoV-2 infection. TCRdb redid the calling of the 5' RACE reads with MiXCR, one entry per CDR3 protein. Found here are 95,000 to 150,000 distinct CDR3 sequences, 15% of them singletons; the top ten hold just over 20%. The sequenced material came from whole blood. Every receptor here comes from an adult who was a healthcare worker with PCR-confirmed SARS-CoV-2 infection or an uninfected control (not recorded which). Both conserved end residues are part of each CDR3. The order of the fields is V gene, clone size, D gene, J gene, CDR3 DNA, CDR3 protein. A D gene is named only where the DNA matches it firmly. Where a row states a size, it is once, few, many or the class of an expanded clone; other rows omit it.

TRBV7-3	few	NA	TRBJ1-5	TGTGCCAGCAGCTTAAGCCCTACTCAGCCCCAGCATTTT	CASSLSPTQPQHF
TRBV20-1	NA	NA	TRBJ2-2	TGCAGTGCCCAGGGTCCCACCGGGGAGCTGTTTTTT	CSAQGPTGELFF
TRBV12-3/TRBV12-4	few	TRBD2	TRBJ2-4	TGTGCCAGCAGTTTTTCGGGGGGATTAGCCAAAAACATTCAGTACTTC	CASSFSGGLAKNIQYF
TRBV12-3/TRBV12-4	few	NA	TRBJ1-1	TGTGCCAGCAGAGCCGGGACTGAAGCTTTCTTT	CASRAGTEAFF
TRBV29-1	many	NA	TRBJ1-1	TGCAGCGTTGTTCGGGGGAACACTGAAGCTTTCTTT	CSVVRGNTEAFF
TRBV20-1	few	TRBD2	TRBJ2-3	TGCAGTGCTCGCCTAGCGGTCACAGATACGCAGTATTTT	CSARLAVTDTQYF
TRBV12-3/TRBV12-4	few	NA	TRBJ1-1	TGTGCCAGCAGTGCGGGAGTCACTGAAGCTTTCTTT	CASSAGVTEAFF
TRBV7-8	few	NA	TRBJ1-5	TGTGCCAGCAGCTTAGCGCCTAGCAATCAGCCCCAGCATTTT	CASSLAPSNQPQHF
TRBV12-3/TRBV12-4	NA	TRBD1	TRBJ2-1	TGTGCCAGCAGTTTGCTGGGACAGGTTCTTGGTGAGCAGTTCTTC	CASSLLGQVLGEQFF
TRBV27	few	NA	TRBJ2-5	TGTGCCAGCACCCACCGGGCAGGGGAAGAGACCCAGTACTTC	CASTHRAGEETQYF
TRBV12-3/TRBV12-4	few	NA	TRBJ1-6	TGTGCCAGCACCCTTGGGCAGTTCCAGTTTTCACCCCTCCACTTT	CASTLGQFQFSPLHF
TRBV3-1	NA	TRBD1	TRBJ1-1	TGTGCCAGCAGTACAGGGGACCTCACTGAAGCTTTCTTT	CASSTGDLTEAFF
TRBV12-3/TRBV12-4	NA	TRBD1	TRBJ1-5	TGTGCCAGCAGCGGACAGGGGGCGGTAAGCAATCAGCCCCAGCATTTT	CASSGQGAVSNQPQHF
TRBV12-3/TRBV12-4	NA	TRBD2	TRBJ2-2	TGTGCCAGCAGTCCGTATAGCGGGCGGAACACCGGGGAGCTGTTTTTT	CASSPYSGRNTGELFF
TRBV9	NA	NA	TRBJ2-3	TGTGCCAGCAGCGCCCCTCTCGGTGGCCTCTCTAGCACAGATACGCAGTATTTT	CASSAPLGGLSSTDTQYF
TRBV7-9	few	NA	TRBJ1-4	TGTGCCAGCAGCTTAGAGAACGGCAGGCTCGAAAAACTGTTTTTT	CASSLENGRLEKLFF
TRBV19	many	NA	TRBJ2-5	TGTGCCAGTACCTCAACGCGAGGAGAGACCCAGTACTTC	CASTSTRGETQYF
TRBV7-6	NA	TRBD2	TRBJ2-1	TGTGCCAGCAGCTATCACCTAGCGGGGGGGATCAATGAGCAGTTCTTC	CASSYHLAGGINEQFF
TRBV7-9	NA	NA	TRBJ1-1	TGTGCCAGCAGCTTAAAGCGACTTGAAGCTTTCTTT	CASSLKRLEAFF
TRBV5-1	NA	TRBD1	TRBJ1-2	TGCGCCAGCAGCTTCCTGACAGGGGGCGAGCCCTATGGCTACACCTTC	CASSFLTGGEPYGYTF
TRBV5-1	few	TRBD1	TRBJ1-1	TGCGCCAGCAGCCCGGGACAGGGAAGGGTGGGTGAAGCTTTCTTT	CASSPGQGRVGEAFF
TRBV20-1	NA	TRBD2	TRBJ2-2	TGCAGTGCCCGACGCGGGGGGCCTTCCACCGGGGAGCTGTTTTTT	CSARRGGPSTGELFF
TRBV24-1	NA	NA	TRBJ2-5	TGTGCCACCAGTGAAACTAGACAAGAGACCCAGTACTTC	CATSETRQETQYF
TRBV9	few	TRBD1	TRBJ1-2	TGTGCCAGCAGCCGGACAGGGACCTATGGCTACACCTTC	CASSRTGTYGYTF
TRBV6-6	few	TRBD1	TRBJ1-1	TGTGCCAGCAGTTACTCGGGGGACAGGGGAGCTTTCTTT	CASSYSGDRGAFF
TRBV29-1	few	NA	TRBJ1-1	TGCAGCGTTGACCTAGTTGGCACTGAAGCTTTCTTT	CSVDLVGTEAFF
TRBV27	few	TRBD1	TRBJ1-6	TGTGCCAGCGCCTACCAGGGGGTTAATTCACCCCTCCACTTT	CASAYQGVNSPLHF
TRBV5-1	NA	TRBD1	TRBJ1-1	TGCGCCAGCAGCTTCGAAGGGACAGGGGATGCTGAAGCTTTCTTT	CASSFEGTGDAEAFF
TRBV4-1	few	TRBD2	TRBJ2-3	TGCGCCAGCAGCCCCTCTGGACTAGCGGGATTTAGCACAGATACGCAGTATTTT	CASSPSGLAGFSTDTQYF
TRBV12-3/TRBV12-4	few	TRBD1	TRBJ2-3	TGTGCCAGCAGTGGCAGGGGGAGAGATACGCAGTATTTT	CASSGRGRDTQYF
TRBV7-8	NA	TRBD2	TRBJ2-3	TGTGCCAGCAGCTTAGCGAGGCGGGGGGGCTTCACAGATACGCAGTATTTT	CASSLARRGGFTDTQYF
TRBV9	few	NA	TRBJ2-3	TGTGCCAGCAGCGTAGCCGGAGGATCAGATACGCAGTATTTT	CASSVAGGSDTQYF